The TCR beta chain described here comes from a study of blood T cell repertoires in COVID-19 (dated by TCRdb to the early 2020s). For the study in its entirety: Collaborator samples came from the United States, Italy and Spain and covered acute and convalescent phases of COVID-19. The prospective study material was composed of cDNA or gDNA derived from T cells, B-cell-depleted T cells, or PBMCs. The dataset comprised deeply sampled blood TCRbeta repertoires from subjects exposed to, actively infected with, or recovered from COVID-19. The repertoires were released in a freely available public database intended as a resource for research on the immune response to SARS-CoV-2. The samples were drawn from two sources: the first 160 participants of the ongoing ImmuneRACE study, and 1,200 or so subjects contributed by 6 global collaborators. A de-identified subject ID, COVID-19 status, age in years and sex were almost always included in the sample metadata. Where available, HLA class I and class II types were obtained from metadata supplied by the sample provider rather than from assay-based typing. What the study reported, not specific to this receptor: Clinical and demographic metadata were provided uncurated, with the amount varying by source and participant.

A word on this clone: Its cognate antigen has yet to be identified. No per-base quality is available; no much larger clone lies one base away.

V lost 6 bases and J lost 5 bases; the stretch between them is 15 bases long. CDR1 and CDR2 (SGDLS, YYNGEE) derive from the germline V gene. There are 14 amino acids in the CDR3, from cysteine to phenylalanine inclusive. Of the read, only the CDR3 DNA is kept; its 42 bases are in frame from base 1. One collaborating source in Seattle enrolled patients during active infection and followed them longitudinally through the course of disease. Each collaborating institution followed its own protocols to collect whole blood in K2EDTA tubes. Collaborator samples were shipped for TCRbeta analysis as frozen whole blood, isolated PBMCs, or DNA extracted from either sample type. The immunoSEQ Assay, a bias-controlled multiplex PCR, was used to amplify TCRbeta CDR3 regions from genomic DNA. The paper's data handling went like this. Nucleated cell counts per sample were estimated from amplification of reference gene primers within the assay. Sequence reads were collapsed and filtered to measure the absolute abundance of every unique TCRbeta CDR3 rearrangement. Productive Simpson clonality was computed per sample as the square root of Simpson's diversity index over productive rearrangements. TCRdb took this table from immuneACCESS and kept in-frame rearrangements with V and J called. Such tables lack part of the clones; where checked against another copy, unresolved V genes explain under half of the gap, and the rest is unexplained. The D gene and trimming were derived from the DNA, and the V and J assignments and clone size from that table. In this sample the table shows under 300,000 clones, roughly 84% of which occur a single time. Over 1.1% of the sample is in the top ten clones.

Sequencing used peripheral blood. The chain is encoded by TRBV9 joined to TRBJ2-1; a tentative D call is TRBD1 (6 bases match). The sequence came from a human donor with COVID-19, enrolled during active disease. The donor label of this sample is uncertain. In nucleotide form, the sequence is TGTGCCAGCACGGCCCAGGGGTTCGACAATGAGCAGTTCTTC. It translates as CASTAQGFDNEQFF.